This note documents a single TCR beta chain sequence. The CDR3 has 15 residues. V trimming: 4 bases; J trimming: 2 bases; junction bases outside the gene matches: 8. CDR1 and CDR2 from the germline V gene are SGHKS and YYEKEE (reference sequence). In the authors' methods: Nucleated cell counts were estimated from reference gene primer amplification. Data came from immunoSEQ multiplex PCR; TCRdb stores just in-frame clones and leaves some out. Clone size and V and J calls were adopted from that table, with D and trimming inferred from the DNA. Seen here are about 130,000 clones, about 86% observed once, and the top ten hold approximately 2.9%. This entry comes from a study of blood T cell repertoires in COVID-19. Study context: Sources were T cells, B-cell-depleted T cells, or PBMCs; the material itself was cDNA or gDNA.

The V call is TRBV5-5, the J call TRBJ1-1; 7 bases map to TRBD1. The receptor was derived from a woman of 80 years or more with acute or convalescent COVID-19. Material: peripheral blood. The CDR3 DNA is TGTGCCAGCAGCACCCGACAGGGAATCAACACTGAAGCTTTCTTT. This sequence encodes CASSTRQGINTEAFF.